Shown below are 19 T cell receptor beta chains from a single sample sequenced in a study of stem cell transplantation in POMP-related autoinflammatory disease (dated by TCRdb to the early 2020s). Libraries were prepared through the immunoSEQ multiplex PCR assay. TCRdb provides this immuneACCESS table in a form limited to in-frame rearrangements. Some clones are lacking; in checked studies, under half of them reflect an unresolved V gene, and why the rest are absent is not known. The sample profile shows around 32,000 clones; around 90% of them were found once. The ten biggest clones cover approximately 0.72% of the sample. Reading the label with the study, this specimen's time point is: before hematopoietic stem cell transplant. The sequencing here drew on CD4+ T cells from PBMCs, taken before stem cell transplantation. The receptor source for this set is a human donor with POMP-related autoinflammation and immune dysregulation (PRAID).

The chain has TRBV7-9 and TRBJ1-1, with no clear D. V dropped 1 base and J dropped 2 bases, with 11 bases sitting between them. This CDR3 is built from 15 residues. CDR1 is SEHNR, CDR2 FQNEAQ, per germline (reference sequence). The CDR3 protein is CASSLEGLSNTEAFF. The CDR3 DNA reads as TGTGCCAGCAGCTTAGAAGGGCTTTCCAACACTGAAGCTTTCTTT.

The J gene is TRBJ2-6, the V gene TRBV27; D remains ambiguous. This CDR3 contains 13 residues. Deletions cut 8 bases from V and 0 bases from J, with 5 bases between. Per the germline V gene, CDR1 is MNHEY and CDR2 is SMNVEV (reference sequence). This CDR3 is CASAYSGANVLTF. The CDR3 DNA follows: TGTGCCAGCGCCTACTCTGGGGCCAACGTCCTGACTTTC.

The chain uses TRBV5-6 and TRBJ1-5; D is unclear. CDR3 length: 13 residues. CDR1 is SGHDT and CDR2 is YYEEEE in the germline V gene. With 0 bases removed from V and 6 bases from J, the gap between germline ends came to 7 bases. CDR3 DNA sequence: TGTGCCAGCAGCTTGGGGGGTAGTCAGCCCCAGCATTTT. This codes for CASSLGGSQPQHF.

V and J are TRBV10-2 and TRBJ2-7; D is unclear. Trimming stripped 3 bases from V and 4 bases from J, with 7 bases between. The germline CDR1 and CDR2 sequences are WSHSY and SAAADI. The CDR3 spans 12 residues. CDR3 DNA sequence: TGCGCCAGCAGTGATTGGTCGTACGAGCAGTACTTC. This sequence encodes CASSDWSYEQYF.

This rearrangement joins TRBV5-4 to TRBJ1-5, with a tentative D call TRBD1 (5 bases). Germline CDR1 and CDR2: SGHNT and YYREEE (reference sequence). V was shortened by 4 bases and J by 2 bases, with 13 bases between the two germline ends. CDR3 length: 15 amino acids. The CDR3 protein is CASSIGTGGNQPQHF. The CDR3 DNA reads TGTGCCAGCAGCATTGGGACGGGGGGCAATCAGCCCCAGCATTTT.

The CDR3: CASSYSGGAKIEQFF. The DNA of the CDR3 is TGTGCCAGCAGTTACAGCGGGGGGGCCAAGATTGAGCAGTTCTTC. This chain uses TRBV6-5 with TRBJ2-1; 10 nucleotides agree with TRBD2. Trimming took 2 bases from V and 9 from J; bases not matched to a gene: 7. Looked up from germline, CDR1 is MNHEY and CDR2 is SVGAGI. The CDR3 runs 15 residues.

The V gene is TRBV10-2, the J gene TRBJ1-1; 7 nucleotides agree with TRBD1. CDR3 size: 14 residues. Trimming removed 7 bases from V and 0 bases from J; junction bases left unmatched: 5. CDR1 is WSHSY, CDR2 SAAADI, per germline. For the CDR3, the DNA is TGCGCCAGCACCCGGGACAGCTTGAACACTGAAGCTTTCTTT. Protein sequence: CASTRDSLNTEAFF.

The CDR3 DNA reads TGTGCCAGCAGCCGTGACCGACGCCCGGTGTACAATGAGCAGTTCTTC. This sequence encodes CASSRDRRPVYNEQFF. The chain recombines TRBV21-1 with TRBJ2-1. TRBV21-1 is annotated as a pseudogene. CDR3 size: 16 residues.

This chain uses TRBV5-1 with TRBJ2-5; no firm D call. Deletions cut 1 base from V and 5 bases from J, with 15 bases between. This CDR3 region has 15 residues. Germline CDR1 is SGHRS and CDR2 is YFSETQ. The CDR3 DNA reads TGCGCCAGCAGCTTGCCCCTCGGCGTTGGGGAGACCCAGTACTTC. Amino acids: CASSLPLGVGETQYF.

This chain connects TRBV19 to TRBJ2-2; TRBD2 matches 14 bases. V trimming: 9 bases; J trimming: 5 bases; junction bases outside the gene matches: 8. Germline assignment: CDR1 LNHDA and CDR2 SQIVND (reference sequence). The CDR3 loop spans 16 amino acids. CDR3 sequence reads: CASRRTSGGRTGELFF. The CDR3 region has the DNA TGTGCCAGCCGCCGGACTAGCGGGGGGAGGACCGGGGAGCTGTTTTTT.

The V call is TRBV7-2, the J call TRBJ1-5; D is undetermined. This CDR3 is built from 17 residues. Germline CDR1 is SGHTA and CDR2 is FQGNSA. Trimming removed 6 bases from V and 0 bases from J, with 18 bases in between. CDR3 amino acids: CASSANLTVYSNQPQHF. In nucleotides, the CDR3 is TGTGCCAGCAGTGCCAACCTGACGGTTTATAGCAATCAGCCCCAGCATTTT.

The sample holds one count of this clone. This chain uses TRBV18 with TRBJ2-7; TRBD2 agrees at 14 bases. Trimming cost V 2 bases and J 5 bases; bases outside gene matches: 2. CDR1 is KGHSH, CDR2 LQKENI, per germline. The CDR3 runs to 15 residues. The CDR3 DNA reads TGTGCCAGCTCACCAGGGACTAGCGGGAGCAACGAGCAGTACTTC. Its translation is CASSPGTSGSNEQYF.

This rearrangement joins TRBV2 to TRBJ2-3; D is ambiguous. Trimming pared 3 bases from V and 3 bases from J, leaving 10 bases between. This CDR3 has 14 amino acids. CDR1 is SNHLY and CDR2 is FYNNEI in the germline V gene. This chain's CDR3 is CASSEAWNTDTQYF. The DNA for the CDR3 is TGTGCCAGCAGTGAGGCTTGGAATACAGATACGCAGTATTTT.

The chain uses TRBV6-6 and TRBJ1-4; D possibly corresponds to TRBD1 (6 bases). V was cut by 6 bases and J by 4 bases, with 9 bases left in between. Germline V gives CDR1 MNHNY, CDR2 SVGAGI (reference sequence). CDR3 length: 13 residues. CDR3: CASSLQGNEKLFF. Written as DNA, the CDR3 is TGTGCCAGCAGCCTACAGGGTAATGAAAAACTGTTTTTT.

V usage is TRBV9 and J usage is TRBJ2-5; 9 positions agree with TRBD2. Germline CDR1 reads SGDLS; CDR2 reads YYNGEE. The CDR3 has 16 residues. J lost 2 bases, V lost 3 bases, and 8 bases had no gene match. The DNA of the CDR3 is TGTGCCAGCAGCGAGAGGATAGCGGGGGTACAAGAGACCCAGTACTTC. This sequence encodes CASSERIAGVQETQYF.

This sequence joins TRBV11-2 and TRBJ1-4; D uncertain. CDR1 SGHAT and CDR2 FQNNGV come from the germline V gene. The CDR3 sequence is 15 residues long. With 3 bases removed from V and 0 bases from J, the gap between germline ends came to 8 bases. The CDR3 DNA is TGTGCCAGCAGCTTGTTGGGGACAACTAATGAAAAACTGTTTTTT. Its translation is CASSLLGTTNEKLFF.

The chain uses TRBV28 and TRBJ2-5; D possibly uses TRBD1 or TRBD2 (5 bases each). CDR1 and CDR2 from the germline V gene are MDHEN and SYDVKM. Deletions cut 6 bases from V and 1 base from J, with 15 bases between. This CDR3 region has 15 residues. In DNA, the CDR3 is TGTGCCAGCAGGGTGACCTTGGGGGTCCAAGAGACCCAGTACTTC. It specifies CASRVTLGVQETQYF.

This clone was picked up a small number of times. The genes are TRBV2 and TRBJ2-2, with unresolved D. V dropped 5 bases and J dropped 6 bases, with 7 bases sitting between them. CDR1 and CDR2 from the germline V gene are SNHLY and FYNNEI. The CDR3 is 12 amino acids. CDR3 bases: TGTGCCAGCAGTACTGGACCCGGGGAGCTGTTTTTT. Protein: CASSTGPGELFF.

V and J are TRBV11-1 and TRBJ2-1, with 7 bases aligning to TRBD1. V lost 4 bases to trimming and J lost 6 bases; unmatched junction nucleotides: 12. The CDR3 is 16 amino acids. In germline, CDR1 is SGHAT, CDR2 FQDESV (reference sequence). CDR3 bases: TGTGCCAGCAGCTACCCCAGACAGGGATCAATCAATGAGCAGTTCTTC. Translation gives CASSYPRQGSINEQFF.